Sequencing of this T cell receptor beta chain was carried out in a study of blood T cell repertoires in COVID-19 (dated by TCRdb to 2020 to 2021). In the study overall: Samples from collaborators originated in the United States, Italy and Spain and spanned both the acute and convalescent phases of COVID-19. HLA class I and class II types, where available, came from metadata supplied by the sample provider rather than from assay-based typing. Samples were obtained from the ongoing ImmuneRACE study (first 160 participants) and from over 1,000 subjects provided by 6 global collaborators. Subjects who had been exposed to COVID-19, were actively infected with it, or had recovered from it provided the deeply sampled blood TCRbeta repertoires that made up the dataset. The material from the prospective study consisted of cDNA or gDNA derived from T cells, B-cell-depleted T cells, or PBMCs. The sample metadata nearly always contained a de-identified subject ID, COVID-19 status, age in years and sex. The repertoires were released in a freely available public database intended as a resource for research on the immune response to SARS-CoV-2.

Broad study findings and their caveats: The quantity of clinical and demographic metadata differed by source and by participant and was supplied without curation.

Whole blood was collected in K2EDTA tubes by collaborating institutions according to the institutions' own protocols. For TCRbeta analysis, collaborators shipped samples in one of three forms: frozen whole blood, isolated PBMCs, or DNA extracted from either of those sample types. Worth noting for this clone: The antigen it binds to is not known. The input lacks base qualities; no much larger clone sits a single base away.

At the junction V is shortened by 5 bases and J by 2 bases; bases outside the gene matches: 4. Sequences LNHNV (CDR1) and YYDKDF (CDR2) are obtained from the germline V gene (reference sequence). The CDR3 sequence holds 14 residues, the cysteine and phenylalanine included. Only the CDR3 region is kept as DNA, spanning 42 bases read in frame from base 1. The immunoSEQ Assay, a bias-controlled multiplex PCR, was used to amplify TCRbeta CDR3 regions from genomic DNA. As for the authors' bioinformatics: The number of nucleated cells in each sample was estimated from the amplification of reference gene primers within the assay. Sequence reads were collapsed and filtered to measure the absolute abundance of every unique TCRbeta CDR3 rearrangement. For each sample, productive Simpson clonality was calculated as the square root of Simpson's diversity index over productive rearrangements. TCRdb's version of the immuneACCESS table is confined to in-frame rearrangements and falls short of the full clone set. An unresolved V gene accounts for under half of the shortfall where checked; the remainder is of unknown origin. Clonal size and the V and J genes are those of that table, whereas D and trimming came from the DNA. Across this sample there are approximately 73,000 clones, with about 80% seen only once. The top ten clones comprise roughly 0.83% of the sample.

This TCR came from an older woman with acute or convalescent COVID-19. This receptor chain uses TRBV15 and TRBJ2-7; 9 of the junction bases match TRBD1. Sequencing used peripheral blood. The CDR3 corresponds to CATSPRTGAYEQYF. DNA sequence: TGTGCCACCAGCCCCAGGACAGGGGCCTACGAGCAGTACTTC.